The sequence of this TCR beta chain was determined in a study of spatial heterogeneity in lung cancer. A word on this clonotype: The target antigen is unknown.

Whole-study results and caveats: Counts of expanded alpha and beta TCRs within tumors tracked the tumor nonsynonymous mutation count.

The sample's time point: sample taken at primary tumor resection. The donors comprised approximately 75 untreated early-stage non-small cell lung cancer patients. Looked up from germline, CDR1 is MDHEN and CDR2 is SYDVKM. CDR3 length equals 14 residues. After removal of 6 bases from V and 1 base from J, the junction contained 3 bases not matched to a gene. MiXCR was run by TCRdb on the 5' RACE reads, yielding one entry per CDR3 protein. Seen here are 3,000 to 3,500 distinct CDR3 sequences, 4.5% to 6.5% observed once, and the top ten hold about 15%. The sequence was collected from a male donor with early-stage non-small cell lung cancer. The starting material was lung tumor tissue, obtained at surgery. The rearrangement uses TRBV28 and TRBJ2-1; 7 bases match TRBD1. The CDR3 sequence is CASSPGGSYNEQFF. CDR3 bases: TGTGCCAGCAGCCCAGGGGGATCCTACAATGAGCAGTTCTTC.